Shown below are 8 T cell receptor beta chains from a single sample sequenced in a study of blood T cell repertoires in COVID-19 (dated by TCRdb to the early 2020s). Receptors were amplified or captured by the immunoSEQ multiplex PCR assay. Entries here come from immuneACCESS through TCRdb and include only in-frame sequences with V and J called. Some clones fail to appear in such tables; in the studies checked, an unresolved V gene covers under half of the shortfall, and the cause of the remainder is unknown. Here the sample has around 100,000 clones; 84% occur a single time. Of the sample, under 15% falls within the top ten clones. Sequenced input: peripheral blood. These receptors all stem from a human donor in a cohort sampled during active or convalescent COVID-19.

The chain links TRBV30 to TRBJ2-1; 7 bases match TRBD2. Germline loops: CDR1 GTSNPN, CDR2 SVGIG (reference sequence). The CDR3 sequence is 16 residues long. V shed 5 bases and J 6 bases; nucleotides not matched to a gene: 16. This CDR3 is CAWDKGLGGGINEQFF. The DNA of the CDR3 is TGTGCCTGGGATAAGGGGTTGGGCGGGGGAATCAATGAGCAGTTCTTC. Supplemented by reference TRBV30 and TRBJ2-1, the full variable domain reads SQTIHQWPATLVQPVGSPLSLECTVEGTSNPNLYWYRQAAGRGLQLLFYSVGIGQISSEVPQNLSASRPQDRQFILSSKKLLLSDSGFYLCAWDKGLGGGINEQFFGPGTRLTVL.

In DNA, the CDR3 is TGTGCCAGCAGTTTGGTAGGGGTTAGCTCTGGGGAGCTGTTTTTT. As protein: CASSLVGVSSGELFF. The chain couples TRBV28 to TRBJ2-2; a possible D gene is TRBD1 (5 bases). The CDR3 is made up of 15 amino acids. Germline lookup yields CDR1 MDHEN and CDR2 SYDVKM. The germline V and J ends were trimmed by 3 bases and 8 bases, with 16 bases remaining between them.

The J gene is TRBJ1-2, the V gene TRBV11-2; TRBD1 might be the D (5 bases). This CDR3 spans 16 amino acids. Germline V gene sequence: CDR1 SGHAT, CDR2 FQNNGV. Trimming took 3 bases from V and 8 from J, leaving 22 bases between them. CDR3 loop: CASSFGSGPPPSGYTF. For the CDR3, the DNA is TGTGCCAGCAGCTTCGGTTCAGGGCCCCCCCCAAGCGGCTACACCTTC.

This clone was seen only once. This chain connects TRBV18 to TRBJ2-6, with D perhaps TRBD1 (5 bases). In germline, CDR1 is KGHSH, CDR2 LQKENI. Trimming left V 2 bases short and J 0 bases short, with 8 bases between. CDR3 length equals 16 residues. CDR3: CASSPIDSSGANVLTF. Written as DNA, the CDR3 is TGTGCCAGCTCACCAATAGACAGCTCTGGGGCCAACGTCCTGACTTTC.

The J gene is TRBJ1-1, the V gene TRBV18; the D is unclear. The V and J ends lost 8 bases and 1 base respectively, with 14 bases between them. Germline V lookup: CDR1 KGHSH, CDR2 LQKENI. This CDR3 region has 14 residues. CDR3 loop: CASQSDRENTEAFF. The CDR3 DNA follows: TGTGCCAGCCAATCGGACCGGGAGAACACTGAAGCTTTCTTT.

The V call is TRBV29-1, the J call TRBJ1-4, with unresolved D. This CDR3 contains 10 residues. Germline V gene sequence: CDR1 SQVTM, CDR2 ANQGSEA. Trimming shortened V by 7 bases and J by 4 bases, and 4 bases separated the two germline ends. The chain's CDR3 is CSAFNEKLFF. DNA of the CDR3: TGCAGCGCCTTTAATGAAAAACTGTTTTTT.

The chain couples TRBV29-1 to TRBJ1-4; D is undetermined. CDR3 length: 11 amino acids. Trimming left V 7 bases short and J 8 bases short, with 11 bases between. In germline, CDR1 is SQVTM, CDR2 ANQGSEA. The CDR3 nucleotides are TGCAGCGCCCGGAGTACCGAAAAACTGTTTTTT. It encodes CSARSTEKLFF.

The count of this clone is one. The genes are TRBV6-5 and TRBJ1-5; maybe TRBD1 (6 bases). This CDR3 region has 13 residues. Trimming took off 5 bases at V and 4 bases at J, with 9 bases between the two ends. The V gene's germline CDR1 is MNHEY and CDR2 SVGAGI. CDR3 amino acids: CASSRTVNQPQHF. DNA of the CDR3: TGTGCCAGCAGTAGGACAGTAAATCAGCCCCAGCATTTT.